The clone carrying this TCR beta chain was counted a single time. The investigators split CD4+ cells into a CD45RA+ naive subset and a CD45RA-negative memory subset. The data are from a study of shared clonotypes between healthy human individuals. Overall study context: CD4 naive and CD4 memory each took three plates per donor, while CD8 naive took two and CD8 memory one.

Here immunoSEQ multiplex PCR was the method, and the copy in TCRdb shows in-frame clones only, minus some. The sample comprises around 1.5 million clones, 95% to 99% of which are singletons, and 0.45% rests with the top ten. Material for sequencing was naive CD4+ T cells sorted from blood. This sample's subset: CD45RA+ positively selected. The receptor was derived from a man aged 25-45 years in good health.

The CDR3 DNA follows: TGTGCAAGTCGCCATTTAGGCTATGGCTACACCTTC. Translating it yields CASRHLGYGYTF. The V gene is TRBV12-2, the J gene TRBJ1-2. TRBV12-2 is annotated as a pseudogene. The CDR3 extends over 12 amino acids.